The 4 T cell receptor beta chains below come from one sample, sequenced in a study of blood T cell repertoires in COVID-19. The assay was immunoSEQ multiplex PCR, and TCRdb's table has in-frame clones only and misses some. The sample has 100,000 to 120,000 clones; approximately 81% are singletons. Sequenced material: peripheral blood. The receptors shown here come from a man between 50 and 59 years old with acute or convalescent COVID-19.

The rearrangement uses TRBV6-4 and TRBJ1-2, with a weak D call TRBD1 (6 bases). The CDR3 has 15 residues. Trimming took off 6 bases at V and 4 bases at J, with 18 bases between the two ends. Germline V gene data show CDR1 as MRHNA and CDR2 as SNTAGT. CDR3 coding DNA: TGTGCCAGCAGCGAAGAACAGGGAACCGGCTATGGCTACACCTTC. It encodes CASSEEQGTGYGYTF.

CDR3 sequence (DNA): TGTGCCAGCAGTTTTTCCCAGGGCTATGGCTACACCTTC. Its protein is CASSFSQGYGYTF. This chain uses TRBV12-3 or TRBV12-4 with TRBJ1-2; weak D call: TRBD1 (5 bases). V was cut by 3 bases and J by 4 bases, with 9 bases left in between. This CDR3 contains 13 residues.

V gene TRBV5-4 combines with J gene TRBJ2-5, with D maybe TRBD2 (7 bases). The CDR3 contains 15 residues. CDR1 and CDR2 (germline): SGHNT, YYREEE (reference sequence). Trimming stripped 4 bases from V and 4 bases from J, with 17 bases between. The CDR3 DNA is TGTGCCAGCAGCCGAGGAGGGGGGGGTGGAGAGACCCAGTACTTC. Translation gives CASSRGGGGGETQYF.

J is TRBJ1-1 and V is TRBV3-1 (or the pseudogene TRBV3-2); D remains ambiguous. The CDR3 runs to 11 residues. The V gene's germline CDR1 is LGHDT and CDR2 YNNKEL (reference sequence). Between the trimmed V and J ends, which lost 3 bases and 5 bases, there was a span of 4 bases. The CDR3 is CASSQRTEAFF. The CDR3 nucleotides read TGTGCCAGCAGCCAGAGAACTGAAGCTTTCTTT.